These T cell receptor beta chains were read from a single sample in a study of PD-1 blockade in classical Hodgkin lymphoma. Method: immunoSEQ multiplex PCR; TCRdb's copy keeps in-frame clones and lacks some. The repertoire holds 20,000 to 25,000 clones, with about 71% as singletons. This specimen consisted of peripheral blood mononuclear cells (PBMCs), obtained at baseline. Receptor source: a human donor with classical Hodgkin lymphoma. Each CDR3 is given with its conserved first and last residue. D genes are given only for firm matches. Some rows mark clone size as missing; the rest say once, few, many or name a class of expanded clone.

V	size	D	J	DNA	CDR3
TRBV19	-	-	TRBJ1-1	TGTGCCAGTACCCCGCTCGTTGGGGGCAAAGCTTTCTTT	CASTPLVGGKAFF
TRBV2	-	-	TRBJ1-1	TGTGCCAGCTCGGGAAGGGGTAACACTGAAGCTTTCTTT	CASSGRGNTEAFF
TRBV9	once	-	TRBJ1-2	TGTGCCAGCAGCGTAGGGGTAATGGACTATGGCTACACCTTC	CASSVGVMDYGYTF
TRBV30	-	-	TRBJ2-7	TGTGCCTGGAGCTCCGGCGGAATCCTCTACGAGCAGTACTTC	CAWSSGGILYEQYF
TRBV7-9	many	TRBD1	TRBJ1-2	TGTGCCAGCAGTTCCCCGGACAGGGAAGTGAAAGGCTACACCTTC	CASSSPDREVKGYTF
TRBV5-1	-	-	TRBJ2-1	TGCGCCAGCAGCTACTCCTCTTTCAGGGGGGACCCCTATAACAATGAGCAGTTCTTC	CASSYSSFRGDPYNNEQFF
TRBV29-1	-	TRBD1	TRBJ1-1	TGCAGCGTTTATGGGACAGAGGGTGGGACTGAAGCTTTCTTT	CSVYGTEGGTEAFF
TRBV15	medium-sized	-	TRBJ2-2	TGTGCCACCAGCAGAGATATGCAGGCCGCGAACACCGGGGAGCTGTTTTTT	CATSRDMQAANTGELFF
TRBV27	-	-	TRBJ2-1	TGTGCCAGCAGTCAAGGACCATGGTATGAGCAGTTCTTC	CASSQGPWYEQFF
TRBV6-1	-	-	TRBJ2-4	TGTGCCACGGCCCGGGAGCCTTGGGGGATTCAGTACTTC	CATAREPWGIQYF
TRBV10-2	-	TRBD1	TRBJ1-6	TGCGCCAGCAGTGACTTCGAGAAGGGGGCTCTCCTCCACTTT	CASSDFEKGALLHF
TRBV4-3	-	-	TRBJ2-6	TGCGCCAGCAGCCACAGACAGTTTGGGGCCAACGTCCTGACTTTC	CASSHRQFGANVLTF
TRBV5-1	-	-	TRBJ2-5	TGCGCCAGCAGAGAGGGTGAGACCCAGTACTTC	CASREGETQYF
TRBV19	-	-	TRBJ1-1	TGTGCCAGTAGTTTCGGGGGGGGAACTGAAGCTTTCTTT	CASSFGGGTEAFF
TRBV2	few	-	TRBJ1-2	TGTGCCAGCAGTGAAGTTGGCAGCTATGGCTACACCTTC	CASSEVGSYGYTF
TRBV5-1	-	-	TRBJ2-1	TGCGCCAGCAGCTTGCAGGAAACTAGGGTGAGAAACAATGAGCAGTTCTTC	CASSLQETRVRNNEQFF
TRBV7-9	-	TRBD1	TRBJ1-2	TGTGCCAGCAGCCGCGGACAGGCTAACTATGGCTACACCTTC	CASSRGQANYGYTF
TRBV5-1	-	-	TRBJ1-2	TGCGCCAGCAGCTTGGAGGGCGTCGGTACTCCCTATGGCTACACCTTC	CASSLEGVGTPYGYTF
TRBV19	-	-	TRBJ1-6	TGTGCCAGTACTCTTCTAGGTTCTTCACCCCTCCACTTT	CASTLLGSSPLHF
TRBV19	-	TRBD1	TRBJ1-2	TGTGCCAGTAGTATGTGGGACAGGGGGAAAGGCTACACCTTC	CASSMWDRGKGYTF
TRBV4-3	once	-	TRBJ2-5	TGCGCCAGCAGCCAAGCAGGGAATTGGGAGACCCAGTACTTC	CASSQAGNWETQYF
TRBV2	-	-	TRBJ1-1	TGTGCCAGCGGGGGCAACATGCTTGAAGCTTTCTTT	CASGGNMLEAFF
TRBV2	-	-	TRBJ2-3	TGTGCCAGCAGTGAGTCGTTAGCAGATACGCAGTATTTT	CASSESLADTQYF